Listed below are T cell receptor beta chains from one sample, sequenced in a study of cytomegalovirus exposure and HLA in healthy donors. The method was immunoSEQ multiplex PCR; TCRdb's version includes in-frame clones alone and lacks a portion of them. The table has just over 150,000 clones, about 85% seen once. Sample: PBMCs. These receptor sequences come from a man between 18 and 29 years old in good health and CMV-seropositive. CDR3s include the opening cysteine and the closing phenylalanine or tryptophan. The D gene is left open where the match is weak. Rows may omit the clone size; those that give it use once, few, many or a size class.

>TRBV7-2|.|12|TRBJ2-5|.
TGTGCCAGCAGCTTAAAGCCCGAGACCCAGTACTTC
CASSLKPETQYF
>TRBV4-2|TRBD2|17|TRBJ2-2|.
TGTGCCAGCAGCCATTTCCCGGGACTAGCGGACACCGGGGAGCTGTTTTTT
CASSHFPGLADTGELFF
>TRBV5-8|.|13|TRBJ2-6|.
TGTGCCAGCAGAGAGGCTGGGGCCAACGTCCTGACTTTC
CASREAGANVLTF
>TRBV4-2|TRBD2|15|TRBJ2-3|.
TGTGCCAGCAGCCGGACTAGCGGGGGTACAGATACGCAGTATTTT
CASSRTSGGTDTQYF
>TRBV9|.|14|TRBJ1-3|.
TGTGCCAGCAGCGTAGGGAGTACTGGAAACACCATATATTTT
CASSVGSTGNTIYF
>TRBV5-6|.|12|TRBJ1-1|.
TGTGCCAGCAGCTTGGCGGGTAAAAAAGCTTTCTTT
CASSLAGKKAFF
>TRBV30|.|13|TRBJ1-1|.
TGTGCCTGGACATACGGAGGGGCCGGGGTAGCTTTCTTT
CAWTYGGAGVAFF
>TRBV7-2|TRBD2|15|TRBJ2-7|.
TGTGCCAGCAGCTTCAGCGGGGGGGACGCCTACGAGCAGTACTTC
CASSFSGGDAYEQYF
>TRBV7-9|.|17|TRBJ2-4|once
TGTTCCAGCAGCCCTGGTGGGGGGACGCCAGCCAAAAACATTCAGTACTTC
CSSSPGGGTPAKNIQYF
>TRBV29-1|.|19|TRBJ2-1|.
.
CSVALRAGGAGGTYNEQFF
>TRBV6-8|.|13|TRBJ2-3|.
TGTGCCAGCAGCTCTGATAGCGCGGATACGCAGTATTTT
CASSSDSADTQYF
>TRBV4-1|TRBD1|17|TRBJ1-6|.
TGCGCCAGCAGCCAAGATGTAGGACAGGATATTAATTCACCCCTCCACTTT
CASSQDVGQDINSPLHF
>TRBV5-4|.|13|TRBJ2-5|.
TGTGCCAGCAGCTTGGCCGGTGAAGAGGCCCAGTACTTC
CASSLAGEEAQYF
>TRBV15|TRBD1|11|TRBJ1-2|.
TGTGCCACCGGAACAGGGGCTGGCTACACCTTC
CATGTGAGYTF
>TRBV9|TRBD1|12|TRBJ1-2|.
TGTGCCAGCAGCGGACAGGGCTATGGCTACACCTTC
CASSGQGYGYTF
>TRBV10-3|TRBD1|15|TRBJ2-7|.
TGTGCCATCAGCCAGGACAGGAGGAGCTCCTACGAGCAGTACTTC
CAISQDRRSSYEQYF
>TRBV19|.|14|TRBJ1-5|few
TGTGCCAGTGACACTACAGGGCTCAATCAGCCCCAGCATTTT
CASDTTGLNQPQHF
>TRBV5-8|.|17|TRBJ1-1|few
TGTGCCCCCCCACGGCGGAGGGTATATTCTCGTTACACTGAAGCTTTCTTT
CAPPRRRVYSRYTEAFF
>TRBV9|.|13|TRBJ1-2|once
TGTGCCAGCAGCGTAGTGGCCGGGGGAGGCTACACCTTC
CASSVVAGGGYTF
>TRBV2|.|13|TRBJ2-2|.
TGTGCCAGCACCGGACCGGGGGTCCGGGAGCTGTTTTTT
CASTGPGVRELFF
>TRBV6-6|TRBD1|16|TRBJ2-3|.
TGTGCCAGCCGCGAGACGGCAGGGGGCGGTTCAGGTACGCAGTATTTT
CASRETAGGGSGTQYF
>TRBV4-3|.|16|TRBJ2-5|.
TGCGCCAGCAGCCAAGAGGTTTTCAGGGTCGGAGAGACCCAGTACTTC
CASSQEVFRVGETQYF
>TRBV6-1|.|14|TRBJ1-2|.
TGTGCCAGCAGTGGACCGGGTCTTGGCTATGGCTACACCTTC
CASSGPGLGYGYTF
>TRBV25-1|.|14|TRBJ1-2|.
TGTGCCAGCAGCCACCCCGGGGGGCTCTATGGCTACACCTTC
CASSHPGGLYGYTF
>TRBV9|.|14|TRBJ2-3|.
TGTGCCAGCAGCGGCACAGGGTCCACAGATACGCAGTATTTT
CASSGTGSTDTQYF
>TRBV7-9|.|12|TRBJ1-5|few
TGTGCCAGCAGCTTCGGCAATCAGCCCCAGCATTTT
CASSFGNQPQHF
>TRBV6-5|.|13|TRBJ1-1|.
TGTGCCAGCAGCCAAACAGGCGTCGCTGAAGCTTTCTTT
CASSQTGVAEAFF
>TRBV5-6|TRBD1|16|TRBJ1-4|.
TGTGCCAGCAGCTTGGCCACAGGGGGCGCGAATGAAAAACTGTTTTTT
CASSLATGGANEKLFF
>TRBV10-3|TRBD2|13|TRBJ2-1|.
TGTGCCATCACGGGCGGGGGGGTAGGTGAGCAGTTCTTC
CAITGGGVGEQFF
>TRBV14|.|17|TRBJ2-1|.
TGTGCCAGCAGCCTTTATGTCCGGGGGTCCTCCTACAATGAGCAGTTCTTC
CASSLYVRGSSYNEQFF
>TRBV5-1|TRBD1|17|TRBJ1-3|.
TGCGCCAGCAGCTTGTTATCAACCGGGACAGGCGGAAACACCATATATTTT
CASSLLSTGTGGNTIYF
>TRBV19|.|14|TRBJ1-1|.
TGTGCCAGTAGTATCTCGGGAGAGATCACTGAAGCTTTCTTT
CASSISGEITEAFF
>TRBV4-2|.|15|TRBJ2-1|.
TGTGCCAGCAGCCAAGTTGAGGGGGAGTACAATGAGCAGTTCTTC
CASSQVEGEYNEQFF
>TRBV10-3|TRBD1|17|TRBJ2-7|.
TGTGCCATCAGTGAGTTCGCCGGACAGGGGAGTTCCTACGAGCAGTACTTC
CAISEFAGQGSSYEQYF
>TRBV29-1|TRBD1|13|TRBJ1-1|.
TGCAGCGTTGTGGACAGGATGAACACTGAAGCTTTCTTT
CSVVDRMNTEAFF
>TRBV19|TRBD1|15|TRBJ1-5|.
TGTGCCAGTAGCCCACAGGGGGCAGGAGGGCAGCCCCAGCATTTT
CASSPQGAGGQPQHF
>TRBV2|TRBD2|14|TRBJ2-5|.
TGTGCCAGCAATGGACTAGCGGCGGACGAGACCCAGTACTTC
CASNGLAADETQYF
>TRBV6-1|.|12|TRBJ2-7|.
TGTGCCAGCAGACCCACGGGCTACGAGCAGTACTTC
CASRPTGYEQYF
>TRBV27|TRBD2|16|TRBJ2-7|.
TGTGCCAGCAGTCCCTCCCTTGGCGGGGGGGCGGGTGAGCAGTACTTC
CASSPSLGGGAGEQYF
>TRBV19|.|16|TRBJ2-3|.
TGTGCCAGTAGTATCCTCGCGGGGAGAAGCACAGATACGCAGTATTTT
CASSILAGRSTDTQYF
>TRBV7-2|.|15|TRBJ1-2|.
TGTGCCAGCAGCCTAGTTGACAGTAACTTCTATGGCTACACCTTC
CASSLVDSNFYGYTF
>TRBV29-1|.|12|TRBJ2-7|.
TGCAGCGTCCTAGTAACGGTCTACGAGCAGTACTTC
CSVLVTVYEQYF
>TRBV6-1|.|13|TRBJ1-2|.
TGTGCCAGCGCCTCGCCCGGGTTCACTGGCTACACCTTC
CASASPGFTGYTF
>TRBV5-1|.|15|TRBJ1-1|.
TGCGCCAGCAGCTATGGAGGACAGCTGAACACTGAAGCTTTCTTT
CASSYGGQLNTEAFF
>TRBV6-5|.|14|TRBJ2-5|.
TGTGCCAGCAGTTACGGGGGGGCGGCGGAGACCCAGTACTTC
CASSYGGAAETQYF
>TRBV11-2|.|19|TRBJ2-2|.
TGTGCCAGCAGCTTAGACGACTCCGCCCCCTCGCCTCGTACCGGGGAGCTGTTTTTT
CASSLDDSAPSPRTGELFF